What follows are 28 T cell receptor beta chains derived from one specimen sequenced in a study of monozygotic twins with inflammatory bowel disease. One entry per CDR3 protein, without DNA, is what TCRdb gives after re-calling the 5' RACE reads. This listing includes around 200,000 distinct CDR3 sequences. The sequencing input was blood. These receptors were taken from a human donor with ulcerative colitis or Crohn's disease, or a healthy co-twin of an affected twin (not recorded which).

The chain is built from TRBV20-1 and TRBJ2-2; TCRdb's D call, TRBD1, is unchecked because there is no DNA. The germline CDR1 and CDR2 sequences are DFQATT and SNEGSKA (reference sequence). The CDR3 covers 16 residues. The CDR3 protein is CSARPPGSSNTGELFF.

The CDR3 is CASSPLSRDQPQHF. The chain carries TRBV18 and TRBJ1-5. The germline V gene has CDR1 KGHSH and CDR2 LQKENI. This CDR3 region has 14 residues.

The chain links TRBV15 to TRBJ1-2; checking the TCRdb D call of TRBD1 is not possible without DNA. This CDR3 is built from 15 residues. The germline V gene encodes CDR1 LNHNV and CDR2 YYDKDF (reference sequence). The CDR3 loop reads CATSRPGTGNYGYTF.

The rearrangement uses TRBV2 and TRBJ2-2; TCRdb lists TRBD1, though no DNA is available to test this call. Germline loops: CDR1 SNHLY, CDR2 FYNNEI. This CDR3 has 14 amino acids. CDR3: CASSQTGSTGELFF.

The rearrangement uses TRBV20-1 and TRBJ1-1. Germline lookup yields CDR1 DFQATT and CDR2 SNEGSKA (reference sequence). The CDR3 spans 16 residues. CDR3 loop: CSAGEVGQEGRTEAFF.

This chain links TRBV11-2 with TRBJ1-5. Looked up from germline, CDR1 is SGHAT and CDR2 is FQNNGV. This CDR3 has 17 amino acids. CDR3 sequence reads: CASSFLVSFYSNQPQHF.

The J gene is TRBJ1-5, the V gene TRBV20-1; TCRdb indicates TRBD1, and absent DNA this call remains unverified. CDR3 length equals 14 residues. From germline, CDR1 is DFQATT and CDR2 SNEGSKA (reference sequence). The CDR3: CSAFKGAGDQPQHF.

The chain combines TRBV11-2 with TRBJ2-7; TCRdb returns TRBD1, unconfirmable since there is no DNA. CDR1 is SGHAT, CDR2 FQNNGV, per germline. CDR3 length: 15 amino acids. CDR3 residues: CASSQDRRSNYEQYF.

The gene calls are TRBV5-1 and TRBJ2-5; TCRdb indicates TRBD1, and absent DNA this call remains unverified. This CDR3 is built from 14 residues. The germline CDR1 and CDR2 sequences are SGHRS and YFSETQ. The CDR3 is CASSLQGSQETQYF.

The chain couples TRBV20-1 to TRBJ1-2. Germline V gives CDR1 DFQATT, CDR2 SNEGSKA (reference sequence). The CDR3 loop spans 13 amino acids. CDR3 amino acids: CSAQHEVGYGYTF.

This chain uses TRBV20-1 with TRBJ2-1; without DNA, the TCRdb call of TRBD2 cannot be checked. Germline CDR1 DFQATT, CDR2 SNEGSKA (reference sequence). The CDR3 sequence is 17 residues long. The CDR3 region is CSARDHSDYPPYNEQFF.

The chain links TRBV5-1 to TRBJ2-7; without DNA, the TCRdb call of TRBD1 cannot be checked. This CDR3 comprises 15 residues. CDR1 and CDR2 (germline): SGHRS, YFSETQ. The chain's CDR3 is CASSPDGTSSYEQYF.

The rearrangement uses TRBV18 and TRBJ1-1. Germline V gene data show CDR1 as KGHSH and CDR2 as LQKENI. The CDR3 consists of 17 residues. The CDR3 sequence: CASSPPTGWQGNTEAFF.

This chain links TRBV5-1 with TRBJ2-5; the TCRdb call, TRBD2, lacks DNA for checking. The V gene's germline CDR1 is SGHRS and CDR2 YFSETQ. The CDR3 is 14 amino acids. CDR3 sequence reads: CASSPPGLQETQYF. The full variable domain, completed using reference TRBV5-1 and TRBJ2-5, is KAGVTQTPRYLIKTRGQQVTLSCSPISGHRSVSWYQQTPGQGLQFLFEYFSETQRNKGNFPGRFSGRQFSNSRSEMNVSTLELGDSALYLCASSPPGLQETQYFGPGTRLLVL.

The chain couples TRBV14 to TRBJ1-6; TCRdb designates TRBD1, a call that cannot be tested without DNA. The germline gives CDR1 SGHDN, CDR2 FVKESK. The CDR3 is made up of 16 amino acids. Here the CDR3 reads CASSQDVGTANSPLHF. Based on the CDR3 plus reference TRBV14 and TRBJ1-6, the full variable domain is EAGVTQFPSHSVIEKGQTVTLRCDPISGHDNLYWYRRVMGKEIKFLLHFVKESKQDESGMPNNRFLAERTGGTYSTLKVQPAELEDSGVYFCASSQDVGTANSPLHFGNGTRLTVT.

The chain links TRBV7-6 to TRBJ2-3. The CDR3 runs 13 residues. Germline V gene lookup returns CDR1 SGHVS and CDR2 FNYEAQ. This CDR3 reads CASSLGITDTQYF.

V and J are TRBV5-1 and TRBJ1-4; as DNA is missing, the TRBD1 call by TCRdb cannot be tested. The CDR3 spans 14 residues. The germline V gene has CDR1 SGHRS and CDR2 YFSETQ. The CDR3 reads CASSPDRGGEKLFF.

The V call is TRBV11-2, the J call TRBJ2-7; TCRdb's D call of TRBD2 is untestable without DNA. This CDR3 comprises 14 residues. The germline gives CDR1 SGHAT, CDR2 FQNNGV. CDR3 amino acids: CASSLSSGSYEQYF.

V and J are TRBV3-1 and TRBJ2-7; TCRdb returns TRBD1, unconfirmable since there is no DNA. The germline V gene has CDR1 LGHDT and CDR2 YNNKEL (reference sequence). The CDR3 is 17 residues long. The CDR3 is CASSQEGSGTGSYEQYF.

This chain links TRBV5-1 with TRBJ2-7; checking the TCRdb D call of TRBD2 is not possible without DNA. The CDR3 consists of 15 residues. In germline, CDR1 is SGHRS, CDR2 YFSETQ. The CDR3 protein is CASSFQDGPNDEQYF.

The chain is built from TRBV13 and TRBJ1-3. CDR3 length: 13 amino acids. CDR1 is PRHDT and CDR2 is FYEKMQ in the germline V gene (reference sequence). The CDR3 sequence is CASELGAGNTIYF.

The gene calls are TRBV10-3 and TRBJ2-7; TCRdb lists TRBD2, though no DNA is available to test this call. CDR3 length equals 18 residues. Germline V lookup: CDR1 ENHRY, CDR2 SYGVKD. The CDR3: CAISEGLAGGRSSYEQYF.

The CDR3 here is CASSNGGLRKLFF. The chain joins TRBV27 to TRBJ1-4; there is no DNA to check the TCRdb D call of TRBD1. Germline V lookup: CDR1 MNHEY, CDR2 SMNVEV (reference sequence). The CDR3 sequence is 13 residues long. Full variable domain (missing parts from reference TRBV27 and TRBJ1-4): EAQVTQNPRYLITVTGKKLTVTCSQNMNHEYMSWYRQDPGLGLRQIYYSMNVEVTDKGDVPEGYKVSRKEKRNFPLILESPSPNQTSLYFCASSNGGLRKLFFGSGTQLSVL.

V gene TRBV9 combines with J gene TRBJ1-2. CDR1 and CDR2 (germline): SGDLS, YYNGEE. The CDR3 is 12 residues long. CDR3 amino acids: CASSVYQDGYTF.

V is TRBV7-8 and J is TRBJ1-2; the TCRdb D gene call, TRBD1, has no DNA to confirm it. Germline assignment: CDR1 SGHVS and CDR2 FQNEAQ. The CDR3 extends over 14 amino acids. CDR3 loop: CASSLWGRDGGYTF.

The chain combines TRBV6-2 or TRBV6-3 with TRBJ2-7; the TCRdb call, TRBD1, lacks DNA for checking. The CDR3 contains 14 residues. CDR1 and CDR2 (germline): MNHEY, SVGEGT. This chain's CDR3 is CASRSGTGFYEQYF.

The V call is TRBV19, the J call TRBJ1-1. This CDR3 has 14 residues. Germline V gene data show CDR1 as LNHDA and CDR2 as SQIVND (reference sequence). CDR3 amino acids: CASSTPRDRTEAFF.

The chain's CDR3 is CASSLAELARAQYF. The chain employs TRBV12-3 or TRBV12-4 and TRBJ2-5. CDR3 length: 14 amino acids.